Each of the 20 T cell receptor beta chains below was sequenced from the same sample in a study of shared clonotypes between healthy human individuals. Cells designated naive CD8 were CD45RO-negative and were positively selected for CCR7, with terminally differentiated effector memory CD45RA+ cells excluded. TCRdb's table, derived via immunoSEQ multiplex PCR, lists solely in-frame clones and lacks some. The sample has about 1.9 million clones, roughly 93% seen once. Input material: naive CD8+ T cells from PBMCs. All receptors derive from a man younger than 35 in good health. Some clones in this sample may be carry-over from other donors' samples.

J is TRBJ2-7 and V is TRBV15; 12 bases map to TRBD2. The trim removed 5 bases at V and 2 bases at J, leaving 4 bases unmatched. Germline V CDR1 and CDR2: LNHNV, YYDKDF (reference sequence). CDR3 length: 15 amino acids. This CDR3 reads CATSHGLAGPYEQYF. The CDR3 DNA follows: TGTGCCACCAGCCACGGACTAGCGGGGCCCTACGAGCAGTACTTC.

The V gene is TRBV28, the J gene TRBJ1-5; possibly TRBD1 for D (6 bases). CDR1 and CDR2 from the germline V gene are MDHEN and SYDVKM. The CDR3 totals 15 residues. V lost 5 bases and J lost 4, with 15 bases in between. The CDR3 reads CASSGRGDRNQPQHF. In nucleotides, the CDR3 is TGTGCCAGCAGTGGGAGGGGGGATCGGAATCAGCCCCAGCATTTT.

CDR3 sequence: CASSSLRAEPPFEQYF. CDR3 nucleotide sequence: TGTGCCAGCAGCTCACTCCGGGCCGAACCCCCCTTCGAGCAGTACTTC. This chain uses TRBV5-4 with TRBJ2-7, with D unclear. The germline V and J ends were trimmed by 3 bases and 6 bases, with 22 bases remaining between them. There are 16 residues in the CDR3. Per germline, CDR1 SGHNT and CDR2 YYREEE (reference sequence).

V gene TRBV30 combines with J gene TRBJ2-5, with D hard to call. The DNA end is more similar to TRBJ2-7, so the J call may be wrong. The length of the CDR3 is 14 residues. The germline V gene encodes CDR1 GTSNPN and CDR2 SVGIG (reference sequence). The chain's CDR3 is CAWSVRRAPYEQYF. In DNA form, the CDR3 reads TGTGCCTGGAGTGTACGTAGGGCGCCCTACGAGCAGTACTTC.

The chain combines TRBV25-1 with TRBJ1-5, with no clear D. Germline values: CDR1 MGHDK, CDR2 SYGVNS. V was pared by 3 bases and J by 4 bases, with 7 bases between. CDR3 length: 13 amino acids. Here the CDR3 DNA reads TGTGCCAGCAGTGATTATGGGAATCAGCCCCAGCATTTT. Translating it yields CASSDYGNQPQHF.

The CDR3 sequence is CASSQDGASRDTQYF. The CDR3 DNA is TGCGCCAGCAGCCAAGACGGGGCTAGCAGGGATACGCAGTATTTT. The gene calls are TRBV4-3 and TRBJ2-3; either TRBD1 or TRBD2 may fit D (5 bases each). With 0 bases removed from V and 6 bases from J, the gap between germline ends came to 13 bases. CDR1 and CDR2 (germline): LGHNA, YSLEER. The CDR3 spans 15 residues.

This chain joins TRBV6-1 and TRBJ2-7; 8 nucleotides line up with TRBD1. The ends lost 6 bases at V and 2 bases at J; junction bases unmatched: 6. The CDR3 loop spans 14 amino acids. Germline V gene data show CDR1 as MNHNS and CDR2 as SASEGT. The CDR3 DNA follows: TGTGCCAGCAGAGTCCGGGACAGGACCTACGAGCAGTACTTC. Translating gives CASRVRDRTYEQYF.

This clone was detected only a few times. The same CDR3 is also encoded by other DNA sequences in this sample. The chain employs TRBV28 and TRBJ2-7; D is perhaps TRBD1 (5 bases). The CDR3 is 12 amino acids. V lost 5 bases to trimming and J lost 4 bases, with 9 bases between them. Germline lookup yields CDR1 MDHEN and CDR2 SYDVKM. Written as DNA, the CDR3 is TGTGCCAGCAGTCTAAGGGGTTACGAGCAGTACTTC. This encodes CASSLRGYEQYF.

To note about this clone: Distinct nucleotide sequences in the sample also encode this CDR3. The J gene is TRBJ2-5, the V gene TRBV7-9; no clear D gene. Trimming took 0 bases from V and 4 from J, leaving 6 bases between them. Germline CDR1 and CDR2: SEHNR and FQNEAQ (reference sequence). The CDR3 has 13 residues. CDR3 residues: CASSLAGLETQYF. The CDR3 nucleotides are TGTGCCAGCAGCTTAGCAGGGTTAGAGACCCAGTACTTC.

Concerning this clone: This same CDR3 is encoded by further DNA sequences in the sample. J is TRBJ2-3 and V is TRBV15; D unclear. Germline assignment: CDR1 LNHNV and CDR2 YYDKDF (reference sequence). The CDR3 has 13 residues. V gave up 1 base and J gave up 2 bases, with 4 bases separating them. CDR3 loop: CATSRVLTDTQYF. CDR3 nucleotides: TGTGCCACCAGCAGAGTTCTCACAGATACGCAGTATTTT.

This CDR3 is CASSPRTGATEAFF. The DNA of the CDR3 is TGTGCCAGCAGCCCCCGGACAGGGGCCACTGAAGCTTTCTTT. The genes are TRBV9 and TRBJ1-1, with 9 bases identical to TRBD1. Germline CDR1 is SGDLS and CDR2 is YYNGEE. CDR3 length: 14 residues. V trimming: 4 bases; J trimming: 4 bases; junction bases outside the gene matches: 5.

The chain combines TRBV13 with TRBJ2-7; 8 nucleotides match TRBD2. CDR1 is PRHDT and CDR2 is FYEKMQ in the germline V gene (reference sequence). V trimming: 4 bases; J trimming: 2 bases; junction bases outside the gene matches: 7. The length of the CDR3 is 15 residues. CDR3: CASSSTSGPTYEQYF. As DNA, the CDR3 is TGTGCCAGCAGCTCCACTAGCGGACCAACCTACGAGCAGTACTTC. The variable domain in full, completed from reference TRBV13 and TRBJ2-7, reads AAGVIQSPRHLIKEKRETATLKCYPIPRHDTVYWYQQGPGQDPQFLISFYEKMQSDKGSIPDRFSAQQFSDYHSELNMSSLELGDSALYFCASSSTSGPTYEQYFGPGTRLTVT.

J is TRBJ2-1 and V is TRBV4-1; TRBD2 matches at 8 bases. With 4 bases clipped from V and 8 bases from J, the junction kept 7 bases outside the gene matches. CDR1 is MGHRA, CDR2 YSYEKL, per germline. The CDR3 sequence is 14 residues long. As DNA, the CDR3 is TGCGCCAGCAGCCCCCGCGGGAGGTCCTATGAGCAGTTCTTC. This gives the protein CASSPRGRSYEQFF.

V is TRBV10-3 and J is TRBJ1-1; no clear D. Germline V gene sequence: CDR1 ENHRY, CDR2 SYGVKD. The CDR3 runs 14 residues. Trimming took off 3 bases at V and 1 base at J, with 9 bases between the two ends. The CDR3 DNA is TGTGCCATCAGTGACGTCTTGGCGAACACTGAAGCTTTCTTT. Protein product: CAISDVLANTEAFF.

This chain joins TRBV4-1 and TRBJ2-7; TRBD1 agrees at 11 bases. The CDR3 totals 16 residues. The trim removed 4 bases at V and 2 bases at J, leaving 7 bases unmatched. CDR1 and CDR2 from the germline V gene are MGHRA and YSYEKL. CDR3 bases: TGCGCCAGCAGCCGCATCCCGGGACAGGGGGCCTACGAGCAGTACTTC. Translation gives CASSRIPGQGAYEQYF.

This clone was counted a single time. This chain joins TRBV27 and TRBJ2-1, with D perhaps given as TRBD1 or TRBD2 (5 bases each). CDR1 and CDR2 (germline): MNHEY, SMNVEV (reference sequence). The CDR3 covers 16 residues. V was pared by 0 bases and J by 2 bases, with 11 bases between. The CDR3 here is CASSLSLGRTYNEQFF. CDR3 DNA: TGTGCCAGCAGTTTATCTTTGGGACGGACCTACAATGAGCAGTTCTTC.

The J gene is TRBJ2-2, the V gene TRBV11-2, with unresolved D. Germline values: CDR1 SGHAT, CDR2 FQNNGV. V was pared by 1 base and J by 5 bases, with 8 bases between. The CDR3 contains 14 residues. In nucleotides, the CDR3 is TGTGCCAGCAGCTTAGTCAGTACAACCGGGGAGCTGTTTTTT. Residues: CASSLVSTTGELFF.

This chain connects TRBV14 to TRBJ2-5; 9 bases agree with TRBD2. From germline, CDR1 is SGHDN and CDR2 FVKESK. J gave up 0 bases and V 0 bases, and 2 bases lay outside the gene matches. This CDR3 contains 16 residues. CDR3: CASSQDSGSYQETQYF. In nucleotides, the CDR3 is TGTGCCAGCAGCCAAGATAGCGGGAGTTACCAAGAGACCCAGTACTTC.

The chain carries TRBV28 and TRBJ1-1; 9 nucleotides match TRBD1. The CDR3 length is 15 residues. CDR1 is MDHEN and CDR2 is SYDVKM in the germline V gene. V shed 6 bases and J 6 bases; nucleotides not matched to a gene: 11. The DNA of the CDR3 is TGTGCCAGCAGGGGACTGGACAGGGGATGGGCTGAAGCTTTCTTT. This gives the protein CASRGLDRGWAEAFF.

This clone has more than one count but fewer than ten. The genes are TRBV27 and TRBJ1-5, with D hard to call. V was pared by 6 bases and J by 6 bases, with 12 bases between. Germline V lookup: CDR1 MNHEY, CDR2 SMNVEV (reference sequence). The CDR3 spans 13 residues. In nucleotides, the CDR3 is TGTGCCAGCAGCCTGTCTAGATTTCAGCCCCAGCATTTT. Amino acid sequence: CASSLSRFQPQHF.